This TCR beta chain was sequenced during a study of blood T cell repertoires in COVID-19. Study overall: Samples came from the United States, Italy and Spain, spanning acute and convalescent COVID-19. T cells, B-cell-depleted T cells, or PBMCs supplied cDNA or gDNA.

Original processing methods: Amplification from reference gene primers served as the basis for estimated nucleated cell counts. Clones were read by immunoSEQ multiplex PCR, and TCRdb kept only the in-frame ones, dropping some. The DNA was the basis for D and trimming; V, J and clone size are from that table. Here the sample spans around 68,000 clones, 79% being singletons. The specimen sequenced was peripheral blood. The receptor's source is a woman in her forties or fifties with acute or convalescent COVID-19.

The CDR3 DNA sequence: TGTGCCAGCAGCTACTGGACAGGGCAGACTGAAGCTTTCTTT. Encoded protein: CASSYWTGQTEAFF. V usage is TRBV5-4 and J usage is TRBJ1-1, with TRBD1 matching over 8 bases. CDR1 is SGHNT, CDR2 YYREEE, per germline (reference sequence). CDR3 length: 14 amino acids. V shed 3 bases, J shed 5 bases, and the junction held 6 bases outside the gene matches.